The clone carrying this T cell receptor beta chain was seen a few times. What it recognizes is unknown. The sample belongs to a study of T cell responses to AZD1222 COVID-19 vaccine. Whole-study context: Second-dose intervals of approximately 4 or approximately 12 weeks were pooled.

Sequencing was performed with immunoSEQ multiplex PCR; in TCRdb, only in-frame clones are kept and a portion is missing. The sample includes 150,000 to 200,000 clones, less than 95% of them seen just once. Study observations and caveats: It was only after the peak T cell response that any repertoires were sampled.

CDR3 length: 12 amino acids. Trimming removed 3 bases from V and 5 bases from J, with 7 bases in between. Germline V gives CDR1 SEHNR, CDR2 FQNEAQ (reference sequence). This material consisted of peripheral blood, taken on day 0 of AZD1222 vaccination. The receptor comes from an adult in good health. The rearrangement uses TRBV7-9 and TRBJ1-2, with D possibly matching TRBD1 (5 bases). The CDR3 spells CASSLSGYGYTF. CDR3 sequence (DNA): TGTGCCAGCAGCTTGTCAGGGTATGGCTACACCTTC.